The 20 T cell receptor beta chains below were found in one sample sequenced in a study of blood T cell repertoires in COVID-19. Measured with immunoSEQ multiplex PCR; TCRdb has only the in-frame clones, and not every one. The sample has more than 65,000 clones; 75% to 85% are singletons. The specimen was peripheral blood. These receptors came from a woman between 50 and 59 years old with acute or convalescent COVID-19.

This chain uses TRBV6-2 or TRBV6-3 with TRBJ2-1; TRBD2 is a possible D gene (6 bases). The CDR3 spans 14 residues. Germline-derived CDR1 and CDR2 are MNHEY and SVGEGT. The germline V and J ends were trimmed by 4 bases and 5 bases, with 12 bases remaining between them. DNA for the CDR3: TGTGCCAGCAGTTTCCTACGGACTAACAATGAGCAGTTCTTC. Amino acids: CASSFLRTNNEQFF.

This clone has just a few counts. This sequence joins TRBV7-8 and TRBJ1-5; D remains unclear. Germline-derived CDR1 and CDR2 are SGHVS and FQNEAQ. CDR3 length equals 15 residues. Trimming shortened V by 1 base and J by 2 bases, and 9 bases separated the two germline ends. The DNA for the CDR3 is TGTGCCAGCAGCTTAGAAACTTTGGGCAATCAGCCCCAGCATTTT. Protein: CASSLETLGNQPQHF.

The rearrangement uses TRBV5-4 and TRBJ2-1, with D maybe TRBD2 (6 bases). Trimming removed 4 bases from V and 4 bases from J, with 18 bases in between. This CDR3 spans 16 amino acids. The germline CDR1 and CDR2 sequences are SGHNT and YYREEE (reference sequence). The CDR3 bases are TGTGCCAGCAGCAAAAGGGAGGCTGGGAATTACAATGAGCAGTTCTTC. Its translation: CASSKREAGNYNEQFF.

A single count supports this clone. The chain has TRBV24-1 and TRBJ2-1, with 8 positions matching TRBD2. The J segment lost 7 bases and the V segment lost 5 bases, leaving 6 bases of the junction unmatched. This CDR3 contains 14 residues. Germline loops: CDR1 KGHDR, CDR2 SFDVKD. CDR3 protein: CATSGERERNEQFF. The CDR3 nucleotides read TGTGCCACCAGTGGTGAGCGGGAGAGGAATGAGCAGTTCTTC.

This clone has only a few counts. This chain joins TRBV2 and TRBJ2-4; 9 bases match TRBD1. The CDR3 has 11 amino acids. Germline V gene data show CDR1 as SNHLY and CDR2 as FYNNEI. The V and J ends lost 10 bases and 7 bases, in that order; junction bases with no gene match: 2. CDR3 DNA: TGTGCCACAGGACAGGGGAACATTCAGTACTTC. As protein: CATGQGNIQYF. The variable domain in full, with the rest retrieved from reference TRBV2 and TRBJ2-4, is EPEVTQTPSHQVTQMGQEVILRCVPISNHLYFYWYRQILGQKVEFLVSFYNNEISEKSEIFDDQFSVERPDGSNFTLKIRSTKLEDSAMYFCATGQGNIQYFGAGTRLSVL.

This rearrangement joins TRBV27 to TRBJ2-2; possibly TRBD2 for D (5 bases). V lost 7 bases and J lost 4, with 16 bases in between. This CDR3 is 15 amino acids long. Germline values: CDR1 MNHEY, CDR2 SMNVEV (reference sequence). CDR3 sequence: CASNSSPGGTGELFF. DNA of the CDR3: TGTGCCAGCAATAGTTCCCCCGGAGGCACCGGGGAGCTGTTTTTT.

The rearrangement joins TRBV2 to TRBJ1-5, with no clear D. The germline gives CDR1 SNHLY, CDR2 FYNNEI. V dropped 6 bases and J dropped 0 bases, with 6 bases sitting between them. This CDR3 has 13 residues. CDR3 nucleotides: TGTGCCAGCAGCTTTTCTAGCAATCAGCCCCAGCATTTT. Its translation: CASSFSSNQPQHF.

This sequence joins TRBV15 and TRBJ2-5; TRBD1 is a possible D gene (5 bases). CDR3 length: 13 amino acids. V was cut by 1 base and J by 4 bases, with 7 bases left in between. Germline CDR1 reads LNHNV; CDR2 reads YYDKDF (reference sequence). The CDR3 sequence is CATSRGQGETQYF. The CDR3 DNA reads TGTGCCACCAGCAGAGGCCAGGGAGAGACCCAGTACTTC. Variable domain in full (rest from reference TRBV15 and TRBJ2-5): DAMVIQNPRYQVTQFGKPVTLSCSQTLNHNVMYWYQQKSSQAPKLLFHYYDKDFNNEADTPDNFQSRRPNTSFCFLDIRSPGLGDTAMYLCATSRGQGETQYFGPGTRLLVL.

The chain recombines TRBV9 with TRBJ1-6, with D perhaps TRBD1 (5 bases). Germline V gene sequence: CDR1 SGDLS, CDR2 YYNGEE. Trimming pared 0 bases from V and 4 bases from J, leaving 8 bases between. There are 15 residues in the CDR3. CDR3 DNA: TGTGCCAGCAGCGTAGACGGGGGGTATAATTCACCCCTCCACTTT. Residues: CASSVDGGYNSPLHF.

This chain links TRBV6-2 or TRBV6-3 with TRBJ2-2, with 8 bases lining up with TRBD2. V lost 2 bases, J lost 7 bases, and 6 bases stayed unmatched. This CDR3 contains 15 residues. Germline CDR1 is MNHEY and CDR2 is SVGEGT. CDR3 region: CASSYRGRRDGELFF. The CDR3 DNA reads as TGTGCCAGCAGTTACCGCGGGAGGAGGGACGGGGAGCTGTTTTTT.

The V and J genes are TRBV28 and TRBJ2-5, with 10 positions matching TRBD2. Germline CDR1 reads MDHEN; CDR2 reads SYDVKM. This CDR3 is built from 15 residues. The trim removed 7 bases at V and 5 bases at J, leaving 10 bases unmatched. This CDR3 reads CASNPNSGRQETQYF. The DNA of the CDR3 is TGTGCCAGCAATCCTAATAGCGGGAGGCAGGAGACCCAGTACTTC.

The genes are TRBV3-1 (or the pseudogene TRBV3-2) and TRBJ1-1, with 8 bases fitting TRBD1. CDR3 length: 14 residues. CDR1 is LGHDT, CDR2 YNNKEL, per germline (reference sequence). V was clipped by 3 bases and J by 4 bases; unmatched bases: 4. CDR3: CASSQTGVGTEAFF. CDR3 DNA: TGTGCCAGCAGCCAGACAGGGGTCGGCACTGAAGCTTTCTTT.

J is TRBJ2-1 and V is TRBV25-1; TRBD2 might be the D (6 bases). Trimming stripped 4 bases from V and 9 bases from J, with 10 bases between. CDR3 length equals 12 residues. Germline assignment: CDR1 MGHDK and CDR2 SYGVNS. CDR3 in DNA: TGTGCCAGCAGTGGAGCGGGTGGTGAGCAGTTCTTC. Amino acids: CASSGAGGEQFF. Variable domain in full (rest from reference TRBV25-1 and TRBJ2-1): EADIYQTPRYLVIGTGKKITLECSQTMGHDKMYWYQQDPGMELHLIHYSYGVNSTEKGDLSSESTVSRIRTEHFPLTLESARPSHTSQYLCASSGAGGEQFFGPGTRLTVL.

This chain uses TRBV6-5 with TRBJ2-1, with a weak D call TRBD1 (5 bases). The CDR3 is made up of 14 amino acids. V was pared by 2 bases and J by 2 bases, with 7 bases between. Germline V gene lookup returns CDR1 MNHEY and CDR2 SVGAGI. CDR3 protein: CASSYRGPYNEQFF. CDR3 nucleotide sequence: TGTGCCAGCAGTTACAGGGGCCCCTACAATGAGCAGTTCTTC.

CDR3 sequence: CASRRDRYTEAFF. The CDR3 DNA is TGTGCCAGCAGACGGGACAGGTACACTGAAGCTTTCTTT. The chain uses TRBV12-3 or TRBV12-4 and TRBJ1-1; TRBD1 agrees at 8 bases. V gave up 6 bases and J gave up 3 bases; unmatched junction bases: 3. The CDR3 totals 13 residues.

The chain carries TRBV29-1 and TRBJ2-1; maybe TRBD1 (5 bases). Trimming pared 2 bases from V and 0 bases from J, leaving 14 bases between. This CDR3 is built from 16 residues. The germline gives CDR1 SQVTM, CDR2 ANQGSEA. CDR3 sequence (DNA): TGCAGCGTTGAACCCCCAGGGCTCGACTCCTACAATGAGCAGTTCTTC. Translated, it gives CSVEPPGLDSYNEQFF.

This chain joins TRBV2 and TRBJ2-7, with 8 bases matching TRBD2. The germline V gene has CDR1 SNHLY and CDR2 FYNNEI. V was pared by 4 bases and J by 3 bases, with 8 bases of the junction left unmatched. There are 15 residues in the CDR3. The CDR3 protein is CASSGDSGAHYEQYF. The CDR3 region has the DNA TGTGCCAGCAGTGGGGATAGCGGGGCGCACTACGAGCAGTACTTC.

The V and J genes are TRBV9 and TRBJ2-7, with a tentative D call TRBD2 (5 bases). Germline V gene data show CDR1 as SGDLS and CDR2 as YYNGEE. Trimming cost V 3 bases and J 5 bases, with 15 bases left between them. The CDR3 consists of 14 residues. CDR3 nucleotides: TGTGCCAGCAGCGCGGGGTACGGGGTCCACGAGCAGTACTTC. Protein: CASSAGYGVHEQYF. Full variable domain (rest looked up from reference TRBV9 and TRBJ2-7): DSGVTQTPKHLITATGQRVTLRCSPRSGDLSVYWYQQSLDQGLQFLIQYYNGEERAKGNILERFSAQQFPDLHSELNLSSLELGDSALYFCASSAGYGVHEQYFGPGTRLTVT.

This chain uses TRBV4-1 with TRBJ2-7; D unclear. The germline CDR1 and CDR2 sequences are MGHRA and YSYEKL. Between the trimmed V and J ends, which lost 4 bases and 2 bases, there was a span of 12 bases. The CDR3 runs to 14 residues. CDR3 region: CASSRWAGTYEQYF. The CDR3 nucleotides are TGCGCCAGCAGCCGCTGGGCAGGAACCTACGAGCAGTACTTC.

This clone appeared a few times. The chain links TRBV9 to TRBJ1-3; D unclear. CDR3 size: 14 residues. The germline V gene has CDR1 SGDLS and CDR2 YYNGEE. V lost 0 bases and J 4 bases, leaving 8 bases between the germline ends. The CDR3 sequence is CASSVVPLGNTIYF. The DNA for the CDR3 is TGTGCCAGCAGCGTAGTCCCACTCGGAAACACCATATATTTT.